These T cell receptor beta chains were read from a single sample in a study of blood T cell repertoires in COVID-19. Sequencing was performed with immunoSEQ multiplex PCR; in TCRdb, only in-frame clones are kept and a portion is missing. This sample has fewer than 150,000 clones, with roughly 90% found just once. The sample comprised peripheral blood. The receptors come from a woman in her 70s who had recovered from COVID-19. Each CDR3 is given with its conserved first and last residue. D genes are given only for firm matches. Only part of the rows carry a size: once, few, many, or a class if the clone is expanded.

clone_size,v_call,d_call,j_call,cdr3_nt,cdr3_aa
NA,TRBV28,NA,TRBJ2-4,TGTGCCAGCAGCATAGCGTGGGGAGCCAAAAACATTCAGTACTTC,CASSIAWGAKNIQYF
NA,TRBV4-2,NA,TRBJ1-4,TGTGCCAGCAGCCAAGATCCAACAAAAGAAAAACTGTTTTTT,CASSQDPTKEKLFF
NA,TRBV14,TRBD1,TRBJ2-7,TGTGCCAGCAGCCACCTCAGGGGGATTGGGGTTTACGAGCAGTACTTC,CASSHLRGIGVYEQYF
NA,TRBV4-1,TRBD1,TRBJ2-2,TGCGCCAGCAGCCTTAAAGGACAGGGGCCCTACACCGGGGAGCTGTTTTTT,CASSLKGQGPYTGELFF
NA,TRBV7-3,TRBD2,TRBJ2-2,TGTGCCAGCAGCTCCCCCGCGGGGGGCAACGCCGGGGAGCTGTTTTTT,CASSSPAGGNAGELFF
NA,TRBV7-2,NA,TRBJ2-7,TGTGCCAGCAGCTCACAAGCCTACGAGCAGTACTTC,CASSSQAYEQYF
NA,TRBV28,TRBD1,TRBJ1-5,TGTGCCAGCAGCCCCCTTGACAGGGTAAAGCCCCAGCATTTT,CASSPLDRVKPQHF
NA,TRBV3-1/TRBV3-2,NA,TRBJ2-6,TGTGCCAGCAGAGCAGGGGGGGCCAACGTCCTGACTTTC,CASRAGGANVLTF
NA,TRBV6-1,TRBD2,TRBJ2-1,TGTGCCAGCAGTGAAGTGGGAGGGTACAATGAGCAGTTCTTC,CASSEVGGYNEQFF
NA,TRBV6-5,TRBD2,TRBJ2-1,TGTGCCACTTACCGGGGGGGATTGGGTGAGCAGTTCTTC,CATYRGGLGEQFF
NA,TRBV7-2,NA,TRBJ1-6,TGTGCCAGCAGCTTGCAGGGTTATAATTCACCCCTCCACTTT,CASSLQGYNSPLHF
NA,TRBV4-3,NA,TRBJ2-5,TGCGCCAGCAGCCAAGATCGGGAGACCCAGTACTTC,CASSQDRETQYF
NA,TRBV18,NA,TRBJ2-1,TGTGCCAGCTCACCAGGGCAAAGCTCCTACAATGAGCAGTTCTTC,CASSPGQSSYNEQFF
NA,TRBV18,TRBD1,TRBJ1-3,TGTGCCAGCTCACCACTGAGGGACAGTTCTGCGAACACCATATATTTT,CASSPLRDSSANTIYF
NA,TRBV5-4,TRBD1,TRBJ2-1,TGTGCCAGCGAATACAGGGGGCCACGGGACAATGAGCAGTTCTTC,CASEYRGPRDNEQFF
once,TRBV18,NA,TRBJ1-5,TGTGCCAGCTCAGCGGACGGGGGACAGCCCCAGCATTTT,CASSADGGQPQHF
NA,TRBV7-2,TRBD1,TRBJ1-2,TGTGCCAGCAGCTTCACCCCAGGGGGCTATGGCTACACCTTC,CASSFTPGGYGYTF
NA,TRBV18,TRBD1,TRBJ2-6,TGTGCCACCCCCCGGGGACAGAGCTCTGGGGCCAACGTCCTGACTTTC,CATPRGQSSGANVLTF
NA,TRBV5-4,TRBD2,TRBJ2-7,TGTGCCAGCAGCTTTGGGCGCGGGAGTAGGTACGAGCAGTACTTC,CASSFGRGSRYEQYF
NA,TRBV5-1,NA,TRBJ2-7,TGCGCCAGCAGTTCCGACAGCATCTCCTACGAGCAGTACTTC,CASSSDSISYEQYF
many,TRBV9,TRBD1,TRBJ2-7,TGTGCCAGCAGCCAGGGACAGGGACCAGTTTACGAGCAGTACTTC,CASSQGQGPVYEQYF
NA,TRBV5-1,NA,TRBJ1-3,TGCGCCAGCAGCTTGGGGGCCTCTGGAAACACCATATATTTT,CASSLGASGNTIYF
NA,TRBV5-1,NA,TRBJ2-2,TGCGCCAGCAGCCGCCAACAGGGAGACACCGGGGAGCTGTTTTTT,CASSRQQGDTGELFF
NA,TRBV11-3,NA,TRBJ1-1,TGTGCCAGCAGCTTTTGGGTAGAGGACAGATGGGTTGAAGCTTTCTTT,CASSFWVEDRWVEAFF
few,TRBV6-6,NA,TRBJ1-2,TGTGCCAGCAGTCCCCCGGGTCGGAGCTATGGCTACACCTTC,CASSPPGRSYGYTF
NA,TRBV2,TRBD2,TRBJ2-1,TGTGCCAGCAGTCCGGGACTAGCGGGAGTACTTGAGCAGTTCTTC,CASSPGLAGVLEQFF
once,TRBV2,NA,TRBJ1-3,TGTGCCAGCAGAGGATGGGAGTTAGGAAACACCATATATTTT,CASRGWELGNTIYF
NA,TRBV7-7,TRBD1,TRBJ2-7,TGTGCTAGCAGCCAAGACAGGGGCGGGGAGCAGTACTTC,CASSQDRGGEQYF
NA,TRBV4-3,TRBD2,TRBJ2-1,TGCGCCAGCAGCCAGAACAGGGGACTAGCGGCCTTCAATGAGCAGTTCTTC,CASSQNRGLAAFNEQFF
NA,TRBV7-2,NA,TRBJ2-2,TGTGCCAGCAGCCCCCCGGGTAGCAGTGCCGGGGAGCTGTTTTTT,CASSPPGSSAGELFF
NA,TRBV6-5,NA,TRBJ2-6,TGTGCCAGCAGCCCGCCGGGAACGGGGGCCAACGTCCTGACTTTC,CASSPPGTGANVLTF
NA,TRBV7-9,NA,TRBJ2-3,TGTGCCAGCAGCCCCGGACATGCCACAGATACGCAGTATTTT,CASSPGHATDTQYF
NA,TRBV24-1,NA,TRBJ2-1,TGTGCCACCAGTGCCCCAGGGTCCGACGAGCAGTTCTTC,CATSAPGSDEQFF
NA,TRBV28,TRBD2,TRBJ2-1,TGTGCCAGCAGTTCCATACGTGGGGCGGGGGGTGGCGATGAGCAGTTCTTC,CASSSIRGAGGGDEQFF
few,TRBV10-2,NA,TRBJ2-7,TGCGCCAGCAGTGAGAACAGTCCGAAGCCCTACGAGCAGTACTTC,CASSENSPKPYEQYF
NA,TRBV6-5,TRBD1,TRBJ1-6,TGTGCCAGCAGCCCAACGGGACAGAATAATTCACCCCTCCACTTT,CASSPTGQNNSPLHF
few,TRBV7-9,NA,TRBJ1-1,TGTGCCAGCAGCTTAGGGAGCACTGAAGCTTTCTTT,CASSLGSTEAFF
NA,TRBV4-2,TRBD2,TRBJ2-3,TGTGCCAGCAGCCGGGACTACACCACAGATACGCAGTATTTT,CASSRDYTTDTQYF
NA,TRBV28,NA,TRBJ1-2,TGTGCCAGCAGTCGTTCGTGGGAGTGGGTCTATGGCTACACCTTC,CASSRSWEWVYGYTF
NA,TRBV4-1,NA,TRBJ2-1,TGCGCCAGCAGCGGACAGAGCAATGAGCAGTTCTTC,CASSGQSNEQFF
NA,TRBV7-3,NA,TRBJ1-1,TGTGCCAGCAGGTCGACATCGAACACTGAAGCTTTCTTT,CASRSTSNTEAFF
few,TRBV7-3,TRBD2,TRBJ2-1,TGTGCCAGCAGCTTACGGGGGGGCCTGGGTTTTGAGCAGTTCTTC,CASSLRGGLGFEQFF
NA,TRBV19,TRBD1,TRBJ1-1,TGTGCCAGTAGCAACAGGGGGCGGGACACTGAAGCTTTCTTT,CASSNRGRDTEAFF
NA,TRBV5-1,TRBD2,TRBJ2-1,TGCGCCAGCAGCTTGGTTGGACTAGCGGGGGGTAGCTCCTACAATGAGCAGTTCTTC,CASSLVGLAGGSSYNEQFF
NA,TRBV28,NA,TRBJ1-5,TGTGCCAGCAAACAGGGCGCTCAGCCCCAGCATTTT,CASKQGAQPQHF
NA,TRBV28,TRBD1,TRBJ2-7,TGTGCCAGCAGTGCCCGGACAGGGATCTCCTACGAGCAGTACTTC,CASSARTGISYEQYF
NA,TRBV6-5,NA,TRBJ2-7,TGTGCCAGCGTCGGTACTAAATCCTACGAGCAGTACTTC,CASVGTKSYEQYF
once,TRBV10-1,NA,TRBJ2-3,TGCGCCAGCATTGGGCACCATAGCACAGATACGCAGTATTTT,CASIGHHSTDTQYF
NA,TRBV7-2,NA,TRBJ2-7,TGTGCCAGCAGCTTAGCCTACAGCTACGAGCAGTACTTC,CASSLAYSYEQYF